One and the same sample provided the 12 T cell receptor beta chains below, sequenced in a study of blood T cell repertoires in COVID-19. This table comes from immunoSEQ multiplex PCR, and its TCRdb copy is limited to in-frame clones, with some not included. The sample holds approximately 170,000 clones, approximately 84% seen once. The sample consisted of peripheral blood. Receptor source: a man aged 35-49 years who had recovered from COVID-19.

The V and J genes are TRBV19 and TRBJ1-3; D gene ambiguous. Trimming stripped 5 bases from V and 0 bases from J, with 8 bases between. The CDR3 is 14 amino acids. Germline CDR1 reads LNHDA; CDR2 reads SQIVND (reference sequence). The CDR3 is CASSRLNSGNTIYF. CDR3 coding DNA: TGTGCCAGTAGTCGGTTGAACTCTGGAAACACCATATATTTT. Looking up the rest from reference TRBV19 and TRBJ1-3 gives the full variable domain: DGGITQSPKYLFRKEGQNVTLSCEQNLNHDAMYWYRQDPGQGLRLIYYSQIVNDFQKGDIAEGYSVSREKKESFPLTVTSAQKNPTAFYLCASSRLNSGNTIYFGEGSWLTVV.

The chain uses TRBV21-1 and TRBJ2-1; the D call of TRBD2 is as the table states it, not checked on the DNA. TRBV21-1 is tagged as a pseudogene. CDR3 size: 17 residues. The CDR3 bases are TGTGCCAGCAGCAAAACCTTAGCGGGAGGAGCCTACAATGAGCAGTTCTTC. Its protein product is CASSKTLAGGAYNEQFF.

This chain links TRBV19 with TRBJ1-3; maybe TRBD1 (5 bases). V was trimmed by 5 bases and J by 0 bases, leaving 14 bases between them. Germline-derived CDR1 and CDR2 are LNHDA and SQIVND (reference sequence). There are 16 residues in the CDR3. CDR3 protein: CASSLGQGRSGNTIYF. The CDR3 DNA is TGTGCCAGTAGTCTTGGACAAGGACGCTCTGGAAACACCATATATTTT.

This clone showed up just once. This rearrangement joins TRBV6-5 to TRBJ2-2, with D maybe TRBD2 (5 bases). There are 13 residues in the CDR3. Trimming removed 2 bases at V and 4 bases at J, with 5 bases between. Germline CDR1 MNHEY, CDR2 SVGAGI. DNA for the CDR3: TGTGCCAGCAGTTACGCGGGCACCGGGGAGCTGTTTTTT. It codes for CASSYAGTGELFF.

The CDR3 spells CASSSPGVQSSYEQYF. CDR3 DNA sequence: TGTGCCAGCAGCTCCCCAGGGGTTCAGAGCTCCTACGAGCAGTACTTC. The genes are TRBV6-2 or TRBV6-3 and TRBJ2-7; tentatively, D is TRBD1 (6 bases). The CDR3 is made up of 16 amino acids. Germline V gene lookup returns CDR1 MNHEY and CDR2 SVGEGT. Trimming removed 6 bases from V and 0 bases from J, with 18 bases in between.

This chain joins TRBV5-4 and TRBJ2-3; D is unclear. The V end lost 0 bases, the J end lost 6 bases, and 11 bases lay between the germline ends. This CDR3 is built from 14 residues. Germline V lookup: CDR1 SGHNT, CDR2 YYREEE (reference sequence). The CDR3 sequence: CASSLGRAADTQYF. CDR3 sequence (DNA): TGTGCCAGCAGCTTGGGGCGCGCGGCCGATACGCAGTATTTT.

This sequence joins TRBV28 and TRBJ1-3; D perhaps matches TRBD1 (5 bases). The germline V gene has CDR1 MDHEN and CDR2 SYDVKM. The V and J ends lost 2 bases and 7 bases respectively, with 9 bases between them. There are 13 residues in the CDR3. CDR3 loop: CASSLQGGNTIYF. DNA for the CDR3: TGTGCCAGCAGTTTACAGGGAGGTAACACCATATATTTT.

The chain is built from TRBV7-2 and TRBJ2-1; 11 positions match TRBD2. CDR1 is SGHTA, CDR2 FQGNSA, per germline. CDR3 length: 15 residues. The V and J ends lost 6 bases and 1 base, in that order; junction bases with no gene match: 2. CDR3 in amino acids: CASRIAGGSYNEQFF. Here the CDR3 DNA reads TGTGCCAGCAGGATAGCGGGAGGGTCCTACAATGAGCAGTTCTTC.

The chain carries TRBV3-1 (or the pseudogene TRBV3-2) and TRBJ1-2; D not certain. Germline V gene data show CDR1 as LGHDT and CDR2 as YNNKEL (reference sequence). V lost 3 bases to trimming and J lost 2 bases, with 16 bases between them. The CDR3 spans 16 residues. CDR3 bases: TGTGCCAGCAGCCATGCCGTTTGGGCAATGAACTATGGCTACACCTTC. Translation: CASSHAVWAMNYGYTF.

The chain uses TRBV29-1 and TRBJ1-5; D is possibly TRBD1 (6 bases). This CDR3 contains 13 residues. Germline CDR1 is SQVTM and CDR2 is ANQGSEA. V gave up 5 bases and J gave up 3 bases, with 11 bases separating them. The DNA of the CDR3 is TGCAGCGTTTCCGGACAGCCCAATCAGCCCCAGCATTTT. This sequence encodes CSVSGQPNQPQHF.

V gene TRBV2 combines with J gene TRBJ2-1; 9 bases agree with TRBD1. Per the germline V gene, CDR1 is SNHLY and CDR2 is FYNNEI. Unmatched junction bases numbered 6, after V lost 8 bases and J lost 7 bases. The length of the CDR3 is 13 residues. CDR3 region: CASGDRVKNEQFF. As DNA, the CDR3 is TGTGCCAGCGGGGACAGGGTAAAAAATGAGCAGTTCTTC.

The sample holds a few counts of this clone. V and J are TRBV5-5 and TRBJ2-5; 7 positions match TRBD2. Germline CDR1 is SGHKS and CDR2 is YYEKEE (reference sequence). CDR3 length equals 15 residues. V gave up 4 bases and J gave up 5 bases; unmatched junction bases: 11. The CDR3 nucleotides are TGTGCCAGCAGCAACCCGTCTGGGGGGGTTGAGACCCAGTACTTC. It codes for CASSNPSGGVETQYF. The full variable domain, with the rest looked up from reference TRBV5-5 and TRBJ2-5, is DAGVTQSPTHLIKTRGQQVTLRCSPISGHKSVSWYQQVLGQGPQFIFQYYEKEERGRGNFPDRFSARQFPNYSSELNVNALLLGDSALYLCASSNPSGGVETQYFGPGTRLLVL.